The 3 T cell receptor beta chains reported below all come from one sample, sequenced in a study of blood T cells in healthy people across ages. Combining a sample-barcoded 5' primer with a J-beta primer mix, a second PCR ran for roughly 7 to 12 cycles. From the 5' RACE reads, TCRdb called clonotypes with MiXCR, one entry per CDR3 protein. This table has some 850,000 distinct CDR3 sequences, under 30% appearing once. These same records also appear under a second study, on T cells of mothers and their children.

The sequenced sample consisted of blood. The receptors shown here come from a boy aged 10-17 years in good health.

The J gene is TRBJ2-2, the V gene TRBV7-8, with D tentatively TRBD2 (6 bases). Trimming pared 2 bases from V and 0 bases from J, leaving 13 bases between. The CDR3 is 17 amino acids. The germline V gene has CDR1 SGHVS and CDR2 FQNEAQ. The CDR3 protein is CASSLRLGRTNTGELFF. The DNA for the CDR3 is TGTGCCAGCAGCTTAAGGTTGGGGAGGACGAACACCGGGGAGCTGTTTTTT.

Comments on this clonotype: One base away lies a much larger clone, so this may be a sequencing read error. The conserved final phenylalanine or tryptophan is absent from the CDR3, which likely points to a read error. This chain joins TRBV24-1 and TRBJ2-1; 8 bases agree with TRBD2. Trimming cost V 2 bases and J 0 bases; bases outside gene matches: 11. Germline CDR1 KGHDR, CDR2 SFDVKD. CDR3 length: 19 residues. CDR3 nucleotide sequence: TGTGCCACCAGTGATTCGATCGGACTAGCTGGAAGCTCCTACAATGAGCAGTTCTCC. Translation gives CATSDSIGLAGSSYNEQFS.

This sequence joins TRBV7-9 and TRBJ2-1; D unclear. Trimming pared 1 base from V and 5 bases from J, leaving 9 bases between. The CDR3 runs 14 residues. From germline, CDR1 is SEHNR and CDR2 FQNEAQ (reference sequence). The CDR3 DNA follows: TGTGCCAGCAGCTTAGGGTCTTGGGACAATGAGCAGTTCTTC. Its translation: CASSLGSWDNEQFF.